This entry is about one T cell receptor beta chain. At the DNA level, this CDR3 is encoded by other sequences in the same sample as well. The sample is drawn from a study of blood T cell repertoires in COVID-19. CDR3 length equals 15 residues. Germline V gives CDR1 MNHEY, CDR2 SVGAGI. Trimming removed 2 bases at V and 1 base at J, with 9 bases between. TCRdb's table, derived via immunoSEQ multiplex PCR, lists solely in-frame clones and lacks some. Of 300,000 to 450,000 clones listed, roughly 86% are singletons. The clonotype originates from a woman in her twenties or thirties with COVID-19, enrolled during active disease. Sequencing was done on a sample of peripheral blood. The chain employs TRBV6-5 and TRBJ1-3, with D hard to call. CDR3 protein: CASSYGQLSGNTIYF. CDR3 in DNA: TGTGCCAGCAGTTACGGGCAGCTATCTGGAAACACCATATATTTT.